This T cell receptor (beta chain) was profiled in a study of blood T cell repertoires in COVID-19. Study as a whole: Sites in the United States, Italy and Spain provided acute and convalescent COVID-19 samples. T cells, B-cell-depleted T cells, or PBMCs supplied cDNA or gDNA.

In the authors' workflow: Using reference gene primer amplification, nucleated cell counts were estimated. The assay was immunoSEQ multiplex PCR, and TCRdb's table has in-frame clones only and misses some. For V, J and clone size, that table is used; D and trimming come from the DNA. In the table there are roughly 120,000 clones, roughly 90% of which are singletons. The sequence derives from a woman in her seventies who had recovered from COVID-19. Sequencing was performed on peripheral blood.

The CDR3 is CASSPRTGDEQYF. CDR3 coding DNA: TGTGCCAGCTCACCACGGACAGGGGACGAGCAGTACTTC. The rearrangement joins TRBV18 to TRBJ2-7; TRBD1 matches at 9 bases. J gave up 5 bases and V 1 base, and 0 bases lay outside the gene matches. The CDR3 consists of 13 residues. Germline V CDR1 and CDR2: KGHSH, LQKENI.